This entry is about one TCR beta chain. Profiled with immunoSEQ multiplex PCR; TCRdb holds only in-frame clones, not every one. The sample includes about 45,000 clones, about nine tenths of them seen just once. V shed 6 bases, J shed 4 bases, and the junction held 10 bases outside the gene matches. From germline, CDR1 is MDHEN and CDR2 SYDVKM. This CDR3 comprises 15 residues. This sample was included in a study of T cell changes during pregnancy in multiple sclerosis. The specimen was CD4+ T cells from peripheral blood mononuclear cells, collected in the third trimester of pregnancy. The rearrangement links TRBV28 to TRBJ2-3; TRBD2 aligns across 7 bases. This TCR was recovered from a female donor with multiple sclerosis, enrolled in a pregnancy study. The CDR3 spells CASSYRRLAADTQYF. Written as DNA, the CDR3 is TGTGCCAGCAGCTACAGGCGACTAGCAGCAGATACGCAGTATTTT.